Given below is one TCR beta chain in context. There were TCR beta CDR3 regions amplified from RNA transcripts. TCR CDR3 regions were first amplified by RT-PCR with HTBI primers. TCRdb redid the calling of the multiplex PCR reads with MiXCR, one entry per CDR3 protein. This table holds hundreds of thousands of distinct CDR3 sequences, around 13% found once. The data belong to a study of T cells in Graves' hyperthyroidism and ophthalmopathy. With 3 bases removed from V and 2 bases from J, the gap between germline ends came to 13 bases. Germline CDR1 SGHRS, CDR2 YFSETQ. The CDR3 has 15 residues. The sequencing sample was made of blood. The sequence was obtained from a woman in her twenties or thirties with Graves' hyperthyroidism that later progressed to Graves' ophthalmopathy. This sequence joins TRBV5-1 and TRBJ2-3, with D tentatively TRBD1 or TRBD2 (5 bases each). CDR3 nucleotides: TGCGCCAGCAGCTCATTGGGGGATACCACAGATACGCAGTATTTT. Protein sequence: CASSSLGDTTDTQYF.